This T cell receptor beta chain was obtained from a study of cytomegalovirus exposure and HLA in healthy donors. Study results and caveats: V- and J-gene trimming in TCR beta was tied to a missense DCLRE1C variant by an analysis performed later. The sole available immune exposure information was CMV serostatus. Most subjects had HLA-A and HLA-B alleles reportedly predicted accurately by TCR beta sequences.

Germline trimming cut 7 bases from V and 7 bases from J; bases unmatched to any gene: 10. Germline V gives CDR1 MNHEY, CDR2 SVGAGI. The CDR3 is 14 residues long. Remarks on this clone: The target antigen is unknown.

The study ran its PCR with 60 Vbeta and 13 Jbeta primers. The method was immunoSEQ multiplex PCR; TCRdb's version includes in-frame clones alone and lacks a portion of them. There are about 130,000 clones in the sample; 80% occur only once, and about 4% lies in the top ten. The chain couples TRBV6-5 to TRBJ1-5; 7 bases match TRBD1. The source is a woman in her 40s in good health and CMV-seronegative. Material: PBMCs. The CDR3 here is CASTISQGHQPQHF. CDR3 DNA: TGTGCCAGCACCATCTCACAGGGGCACCAGCCCCAGCATTTT.